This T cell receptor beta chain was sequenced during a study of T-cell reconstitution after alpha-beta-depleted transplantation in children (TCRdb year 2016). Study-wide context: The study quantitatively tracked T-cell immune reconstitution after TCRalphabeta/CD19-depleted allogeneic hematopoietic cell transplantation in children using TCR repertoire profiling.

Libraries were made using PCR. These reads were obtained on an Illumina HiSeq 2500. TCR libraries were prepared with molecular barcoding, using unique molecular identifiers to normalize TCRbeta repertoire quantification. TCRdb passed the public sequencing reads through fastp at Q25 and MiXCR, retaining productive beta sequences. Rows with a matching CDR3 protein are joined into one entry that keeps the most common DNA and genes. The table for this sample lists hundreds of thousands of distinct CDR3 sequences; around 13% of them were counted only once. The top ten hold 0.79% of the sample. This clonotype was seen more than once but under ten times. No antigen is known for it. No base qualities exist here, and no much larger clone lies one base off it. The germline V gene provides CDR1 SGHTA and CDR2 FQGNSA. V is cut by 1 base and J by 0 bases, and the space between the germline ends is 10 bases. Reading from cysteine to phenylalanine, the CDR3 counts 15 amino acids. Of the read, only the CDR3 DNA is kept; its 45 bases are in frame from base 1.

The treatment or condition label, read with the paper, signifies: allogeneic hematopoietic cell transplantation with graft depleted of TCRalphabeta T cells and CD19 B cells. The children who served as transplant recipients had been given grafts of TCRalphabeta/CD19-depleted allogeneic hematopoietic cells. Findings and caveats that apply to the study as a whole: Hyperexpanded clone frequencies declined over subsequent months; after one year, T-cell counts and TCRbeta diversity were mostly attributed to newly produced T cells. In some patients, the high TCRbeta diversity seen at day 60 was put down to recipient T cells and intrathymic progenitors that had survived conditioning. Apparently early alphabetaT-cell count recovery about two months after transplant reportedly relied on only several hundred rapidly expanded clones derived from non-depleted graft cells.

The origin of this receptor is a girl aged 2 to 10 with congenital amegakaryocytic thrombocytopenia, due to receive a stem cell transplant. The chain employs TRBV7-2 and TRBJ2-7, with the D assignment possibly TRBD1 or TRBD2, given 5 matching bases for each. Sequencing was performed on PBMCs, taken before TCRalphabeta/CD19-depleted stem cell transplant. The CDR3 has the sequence CASSLGDLYSYEQYF. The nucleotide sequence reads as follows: TGTGCCAGCAGCTTAGGGGACCTGTACTCCTACGAGCAGTACTTC.